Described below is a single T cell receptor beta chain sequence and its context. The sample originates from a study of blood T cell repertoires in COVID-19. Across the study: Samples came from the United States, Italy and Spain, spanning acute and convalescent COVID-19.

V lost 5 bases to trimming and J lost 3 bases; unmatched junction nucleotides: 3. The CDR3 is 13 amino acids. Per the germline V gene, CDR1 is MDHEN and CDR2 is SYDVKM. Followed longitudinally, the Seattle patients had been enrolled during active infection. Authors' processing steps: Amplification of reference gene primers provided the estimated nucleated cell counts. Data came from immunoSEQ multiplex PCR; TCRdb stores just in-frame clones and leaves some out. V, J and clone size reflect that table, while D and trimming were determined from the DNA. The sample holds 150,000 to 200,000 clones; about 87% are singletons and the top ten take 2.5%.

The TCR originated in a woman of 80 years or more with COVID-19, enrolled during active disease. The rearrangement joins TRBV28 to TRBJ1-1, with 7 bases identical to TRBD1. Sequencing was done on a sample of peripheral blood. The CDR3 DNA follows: TGTGCCAGCAGTAGGCAGGGGGACACTGAAGCTTTCTTT. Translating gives CASSRQGDTEAFF.